This passage covers 29 T cell receptor beta chains from one sample sequenced in a study of T cells expressing NK-cell markers. TCRdb reprocessed the 5' RACE reads and stores each CDR3 protein as one record, lacking DNA. This table holds about 300,000 distinct CDR3 sequences. Material for sequencing was blood T cells: a sorted CD56 or NKG2C T cell subset, CD4+ or CD8+ T cells, or bulk PBMC T cells (not recorded which). The receptor source for this set is a woman aged 18 to 75 in good health.

This chain links TRBV6-1 with TRBJ1-1; TCRdb names TRBD1, which stays unverified in the absence of DNA. Germline-derived CDR1 and CDR2 are MNHNS and SASEGT. The CDR3 loop spans 15 amino acids. CDR3 residues: CASSPKFTGGNEAFF.

This sequence joins TRBV5-1 and TRBJ1-6; TCRdb's D call, TRBD1, is unchecked because there is no DNA. CDR3 length: 17 residues. CDR1 SGHRS and CDR2 YFSETQ come from the germline V gene. The CDR3 is CASSRVLAGENNSPLHF.

The chain couples TRBV20-1 to TRBJ2-2; there is no DNA to check the TCRdb D call of TRBD1. The length of the CDR3 is 14 residues. The germline gives CDR1 DFQATT, CDR2 SNEGSKA (reference sequence). The CDR3 loop reads CSARVGGNTGELFF.

The chain recombines TRBV5-5 with TRBJ2-7; as DNA is missing, the TRBD1 call by TCRdb cannot be tested. The CDR3 runs to 14 residues. CDR1 and CDR2 from the germline V gene are SGHKS and YYEKEE (reference sequence). This CDR3 reads CASRRYRDGDEQYF.

The rearrangement uses TRBV12-3 or TRBV12-4 and TRBJ2-1. CDR3 size: 13 residues. This CDR3 reads CASSLPVNNEQFF.

The V call is TRBV11-2, the J call TRBJ2-3; TCRdb's D gene call, TRBD1, goes unchecked for lack of DNA. The CDR3 covers 18 residues. Germline assignment: CDR1 SGHAT and CDR2 FQNNGV. CDR3 protein: CASSQINPDRVRPDTQYF.

This chain joins TRBV5-1 and TRBJ2-5; the TRBD2 assignment by TCRdb is unverifiable without DNA. Germline V gene lookup returns CDR1 SGHRS and CDR2 YFSETQ. This CDR3 is built from 16 residues. CDR3 protein: CASSPRGTADQETQYF. Using reference TRBV5-1 and TRBJ2-5 for the parts outside the CDR3, the full variable domain is KAGVTQTPRYLIKTRGQQVTLSCSPISGHRSVSWYQQTPGQGLQFLFEYFSETQRNKGNFPGRFSGRQFSNSRSEMNVSTLELGDSALYLCASSPRGTADQETQYFGPGTRLLVL.

The chain has TRBV20-1 and TRBJ2-3. This CDR3 has 15 amino acids. Germline lookup yields CDR1 DFQATT and CDR2 SNEGSKA (reference sequence). The CDR3 protein is CSGKLSLSFTDTQYF.

The chain has TRBV5-1 and TRBJ2-1; the D call of TRBD1 rests on TCRdb alone, since no DNA is present to check it. Germline values: CDR1 SGHRS, CDR2 YFSETQ. The length of the CDR3 is 15 residues. This chain's CDR3 is CASSLVGDTYNEQFF.

The chain links TRBV5-1 to TRBJ1-1; checking the TCRdb D call of TRBD1 is not possible without DNA. The CDR3 is made up of 14 amino acids. CDR1 and CDR2 (germline): SGHRS, YFSETQ. The CDR3 spells CASSTGRGDTEAFF.

J is TRBJ2-7 and V is TRBV5-6; TCRdb indicates TRBD2, and absent DNA this call remains unverified. The CDR3 extends over 15 amino acids. Looked up from germline, CDR1 is SGHDT and CDR2 is YYEEEE. The CDR3: CASSLAGGPSREQYF.

The chain's CDR3 is CATYTRQGVRYTF. The chain is built from TRBV28 and TRBJ1-2; lacking DNA, the TRBD1 call made by TCRdb goes unchecked. The V gene's germline CDR1 is MDHEN and CDR2 SYDVKM. CDR3 size: 13 residues.

V and J are TRBV30 and TRBJ1-5; the TCRdb D gene call, TRBD1, has no DNA to confirm it. The CDR3 has 18 residues. Per the germline V gene, CDR1 is GTSNPN and CDR2 is SVGIG (reference sequence). The CDR3 spells CAWSDYRGRTLSNQPQHF. The variable domain in full, with the rest retrieved from reference TRBV30 and TRBJ1-5, is SQTIHQWPATLVQPVGSPLSLECTVEGTSNPNLYWYRQAAGRGLQLLFYSVGIGQISSEVPQNLSASRPQDRQFILSSKKLLLSDSGFYLCAWSDYRGRTLSNQPQHFGDGTRLSIL.

The chain carries TRBV18 and TRBJ2-1; lacking DNA, the TRBD1 call made by TCRdb goes unchecked. The CDR3 is made up of 14 amino acids. The germline V gene encodes CDR1 KGHSH and CDR2 LQKENI. The CDR3 here is CASSPRQAYNEQFF.

The chain employs TRBV3-1 and TRBJ2-3; TCRdb's D call of TRBD2 is untestable without DNA. The CDR3 contains 19 residues. Germline CDR1 is LGHDT and CDR2 is YNNKEL (reference sequence). CDR3 sequence: CASSQDRGKSGRSADTQYF.

The chain employs TRBV18 and TRBJ2-4; TCRdb designates TRBD1, a call that cannot be tested without DNA. Germline CDR1 KGHSH, CDR2 LQKENI. CDR3 length: 15 residues. CDR3 protein: CASSPAPLGKNIQYF.

The chain couples TRBV5-1 to TRBJ1-2. Germline assignment: CDR1 SGHRS and CDR2 YFSETQ. This CDR3 contains 13 residues. CDR3 protein: CASSFDSNYGYTF.

J is TRBJ2-3 and V is TRBV7-9; the D call from TCRdb, TRBD1, cannot be confirmed without DNA. Germline CDR1 and CDR2: SEHNR and FQNEAQ (reference sequence). The CDR3 consists of 14 residues. This CDR3 is CASSLDTTTDTQYF.

V gene TRBV7-2 combines with J gene TRBJ2-1. CDR1 and CDR2 from the germline V gene are SGHTA and FQGNSA. CDR3 length: 13 residues. CDR3 loop: CASSLEQYNEQFF.

V and J are TRBV5-4 and TRBJ2-3; TCRdb selects TRBD2, and the lack of DNA leaves this call unchecked. CDR1 and CDR2 from the germline V gene are SGHNT and YYREEE (reference sequence). This CDR3 is 14 amino acids long. The CDR3 is CASTSGRAPDTQYF.

The chain employs TRBV6-5 and TRBJ1-2; TCRdb reports TRBD1, a call that lacks DNA to check it against. Germline CDR1 and CDR2: MNHEY and SVGAGI. The CDR3 spans 14 residues. The CDR3 region is CASSYLTGGSGYTF.

The chain employs TRBV11-2 and TRBJ2-7; checking the TCRdb D call of TRBD2 is not possible without DNA. CDR3 length: 15 amino acids. The V gene's germline CDR1 is SGHAT and CDR2 FQNNGV. CDR3: CASSPTSGISYEQYF.

The V call is TRBV29-1, the J call TRBJ2-1; there is no DNA to check the TCRdb D call of TRBD2. The CDR3 has 14 residues. Germline V gene data show CDR1 as SQVTM and CDR2 as ANQGSEA. CDR3 protein: CSVESSGTYNEQFF.

The chain combines TRBV11-3 with TRBJ2-5; TCRdb indicates TRBD2, and absent DNA this call remains unverified. The CDR3 has 17 residues. Germline CDR1 and CDR2: SGHNT and YENEEA. CDR3 sequence reads: CASSLVGTSGSQETQYF.

The chain couples TRBV5-5 to TRBJ1-6; lacking DNA, the TRBD1 call made by TCRdb goes unchecked. CDR1 and CDR2 from the germline V gene are SGHKS and YYEKEE (reference sequence). The CDR3 contains 17 residues. CDR3 sequence reads: CASSSIIPDRANSPLHF.

The chain joins TRBV12-3 or TRBV12-4 to TRBJ2-1. There are 14 residues in the CDR3. The CDR3 region is CASSLGGTHNEQFF.

The chain joins TRBV5-5 to TRBJ2-5. From germline, CDR1 is SGHKS and CDR2 YYEKEE (reference sequence). The CDR3 runs to 14 residues. CDR3 in amino acids: CASSLRGNQETQYF.

This chain links TRBV5-4 with TRBJ2-7; lacking DNA, the TRBD1 call made by TCRdb goes unchecked. Per the germline V gene, CDR1 is SGHNT and CDR2 is YYREEE (reference sequence). The CDR3 runs 15 residues. CDR3 in amino acids: CASSPPGQGVYEQYF.

CDR3 amino acids: CASSLGDISTQYF. This chain joins TRBV7-3 and TRBJ2-3; checking the TCRdb D call of TRBD1 is not possible without DNA. The CDR3 loop spans 13 amino acids. The V gene's germline CDR1 is SGHTA and CDR2 FQGTGA.